The 11 T cell receptor beta chains reported below all come from one sample, sequenced in a study of blood T cell repertoires in COVID-19 (dated by TCRdb to about 2020). The receptor library was made with the immunoSEQ multiplex PCR assay. TCRdb re-hosts the immuneACCESS table, in-frame sequences only. Its copies lack some clones; in the studies checked, an unresolved V gene accounts for under half of them, and the cause for the rest is not known. The sample yields a few hundred thousand clones; more than 80% were counted once. Under 3.5% of the sample goes to the ten largest clones. Input material: peripheral blood. These receptors came from a woman in her 30s with active or convalescent COVID-19.

The chain joins TRBV4-3 to TRBJ1-2, with TRBD1 identical over 7 bases. The germline V gene has CDR1 LGHNA and CDR2 YSLEER. Germline trimming cut 0 bases from V and 2 bases from J; bases unmatched to any gene: 9. The CDR3 is 17 amino acids. This chain's CDR3 is CASSQDPRDSYNYGYTF. In nucleotides, the CDR3 is TGCGCCAGCAGCCAAGACCCCCGGGACAGCTACAACTATGGCTACACCTTC.

The rearrangement joins TRBV9 to TRBJ2-7; D is perhaps TRBD2 (5 bases). The CDR3 is 14 residues long. Germline V gene lookup returns CDR1 SGDLS and CDR2 YYNGEE. Trimming left V 1 base short and J 4 bases short, with 12 bases between. The CDR3 loop reads CASSVSDFPYEQYF. CDR3 DNA: TGTGCCAGCAGCGTATCGGACTTTCCGTACGAGCAGTACTTC.

The rearrangement joins TRBV6-5 to TRBJ1-1, with a weak D call TRBD1 (6 bases). The V and J ends lost 5 bases and 1 base respectively, with 14 bases between them. The CDR3 has 15 amino acids. Per the germline V gene, CDR1 is MNHEY and CDR2 is SVGAGI. The CDR3 DNA follows: TGTGCCAGCAGTCCCCTGGGGACAACGAACACTGAAGCTTTCTTT. This sequence encodes CASSPLGTTNTEAFF.

J is TRBJ2-1 and V is TRBV18, with 9 bases identical to TRBD2. CDR1 is KGHSH and CDR2 is LQKENI in the germline V gene. The length of the CDR3 is 14 residues. V shed 6 bases, J shed 8 bases, and the junction held 8 bases outside the gene matches. The CDR3 protein is CASSPTSGLHEQFF. The CDR3 nucleotides read TGTGCCAGCTCCCCGACTAGCGGTTTACATGAGCAGTTCTTC. The entire variable domain, with the rest obtained from reference TRBV18 and TRBJ2-1, is as follows: NAGVMQNPRHLVRRRGQEARLRCSPMKGHSHVYWYRQLPEEGLKFMVYLQKENIIDESGMPKERFSAEFPKEGPSILRIQQVVRGDSAAYFCASSPTSGLHEQFFGPGTRLTVL.

The chain is built from TRBV7-2 and TRBJ1-3; 7 bases map to TRBD1. The CDR3 loop spans 16 amino acids. The V gene's germline CDR1 is SGHTA and CDR2 FQGNSA. V trimming: 4 bases; J trimming: 0 bases; junction bases outside the gene matches: 6. CDR3 nucleotides: TGTGCCAGCAGCTCGGACAGGCCTGACTCTGGAAACACCATATATTTT. It encodes CASSSDRPDSGNTIYF.

The gene calls are TRBV18 and TRBJ2-4, with no clear D. Per the germline V gene, CDR1 is KGHSH and CDR2 is LQKENI. V was trimmed by 6 bases and J by 6 bases, leaving 21 bases between them. The CDR3 loop spans 16 amino acids. The CDR3 protein is CASSESTFFPVNIQYF. CDR3 coding DNA: TGTGCCAGCTCGGAGAGTACTTTTTTTCCTGTAAACATTCAGTACTTC.

This clone was picked up a small number of times. The V and J genes are TRBV20-1 and TRBJ1-2, with D perhaps matching TRBD1 (5 bases). This CDR3 region has 11 residues. Germline assignment: CDR1 DFQATT and CDR2 SNEGSKA (reference sequence). Trimming stripped 6 bases from V and 6 bases from J, with 11 bases between. The CDR3 sequence: CSAGAQNGYTF. In DNA, the CDR3 is TGCAGTGCAGGGGCGCAGAATGGCTACACCTTC.

The chain links TRBV19 to TRBJ2-7; 7 bases are a match to TRBD2. The CDR3 length is 13 residues. CDR1 and CDR2 from the germline V gene are LNHDA and SQIVND (reference sequence). Trimming cost V 10 bases and J 3 bases; bases outside gene matches: 9. The CDR3 coding sequence is TGTGCCACCGTTGGGGAGGGTCTCTACGAGCAGTACTTC. Translating gives CATVGEGLYEQYF.

V usage is TRBV7-2 and J usage is TRBJ1-1; no clear D. Between the trimmed V and J ends, which lost 1 base and 4 bases, there was a span of 7 bases. Germline assignment: CDR1 SGHTA and CDR2 FQGNSA. This CDR3 is built from 13 residues. DNA of the CDR3: TGTGCCAGCAGCTTAGGCACAGTCACTGAAGCTTTCTTT. Protein product: CASSLGTVTEAFF.

The rearrangement uses TRBV3-1 (or the pseudogene TRBV3-2) and TRBJ2-2, with D tentatively TRBD2 (6 bases). V was shortened by 6 bases and J by 7 bases, with 21 bases between the two germline ends. Per germline, CDR1 LGHDT and CDR2 YNNKEL (reference sequence). The CDR3 runs 16 residues. In nucleotides, the CDR3 is TGTGCCAGCAGTCGGGCGGGGATATTCGAACACGGGGAGCTGTTTTTT. Translation: CASSRAGIFEHGELFF.

On this clone itself: Other DNA sequences in the sample encode the same CDR3. The chain links TRBV19 to TRBJ1-5; D call uncertain. Germline values: CDR1 LNHDA, CDR2 SQIVND (reference sequence). This CDR3 is 15 amino acids long. V was pared by 3 bases and J by 0 bases, with 9 bases between. The CDR3 DNA reads TGTGCCAGTAGTATTGGAGGGAATAGCAATCAGCCCCAGCATTTT. Translated, it gives CASSIGGNSNQPQHF. Based on the CDR3 plus reference TRBV19 and TRBJ1-5, the full variable domain is DGGITQSPKYLFRKEGQNVTLSCEQNLNHDAMYWYRQDPGQGLRLIYYSQIVNDFQKGDIAEGYSVSREKKESFPLTVTSAQKNPTAFYLCASSIGGNSNQPQHFGDGTRLSIL.